This entry lists 10 T cell receptor beta chains sequenced from one sample in a study of technical replicates of blood from a few donors. Here immunoSEQ multiplex PCR was the method, and the copy in TCRdb shows in-frame clones only, minus some. This sample has some 70,000 clones, with 95% to 97% found just once. Input material: T cells isolated from PBMCs. The receptors originated from a human donor in good health.

The genes are TRBV4-1 and TRBJ1-4; a weak D match, TRBD1 (5 bases). V was clipped by 3 bases and J by 5 bases, with 16 bases between them. The germline gives CDR1 MGHRA, CDR2 YSYEKL. The CDR3 has 16 amino acids. CDR3 amino acids: CASSQGLLEGNEKLFF. CDR3 sequence (DNA): TGCGCCAGCAGCCAGGGACTATTGGAAGGGAATGAAAAACTGTTTTTT.

The chain carries TRBV7-6 and TRBJ2-7; 8 bases agree with TRBD1. Germline CDR1 reads SGHVS; CDR2 reads FNYEAQ. The V segment lost 3 bases and the J segment 6 bases; nucleotides outside the gene matches: 7. The CDR3 covers 14 residues. CDR3 in amino acids: CASSFSSGGGEQYF. DNA for the CDR3: TGTGCCAGCAGCTTTTCTTCAGGGGGCGGCGAGCAGTACTTC. Drawing the rest from reference TRBV7-6 and TRBJ2-7, the complete variable domain is GAGVSQSPRYKVTKRGQDVALRCDPISGHVSLYWYRQALGQGPEFLTYFNYEAQQDKSGLPNDRFSAERPEGSISTLTIQRTEQRDSAMYRCASSFSSGGGEQYFGPGTRLTVT.

CDR3 nucleotides: TGTGCCAGCAGCTTAGCTTGGCCGGGAGAACGGGAGACCCAGTACTTC. Translating gives CASSLAWPGERETQYF. The chain is built from TRBV7-2 and TRBJ2-5, with a tentative D call TRBD2 (6 bases). This CDR3 comprises 16 residues. With 0 bases removed from V and 5 bases from J, the gap between germline ends came to 16 bases. CDR1 and CDR2 from the germline V gene are SGHTA and FQGNSA.

In its sample, this clone was seen once. The CDR3 here is CASSHREDNKNIQYF. The CDR3 DNA reads TGCGCCAGCAGTCACCGGGAGGACAACAAAAACATTCAGTACTTC. V usage is TRBV23-1 and J usage is TRBJ2-4; 7 bases map to TRBD2. TRBV23-1 counts as an open reading frame of uncertain function. The CDR3 runs 15 residues. V shed 3 bases, J shed 3 bases, and the junction held 5 bases outside the gene matches.

V gene TRBV27 combines with J gene TRBJ1-2; 7 bases fit TRBD1. V trimming: 5 bases; J trimming: 3 bases; junction bases outside the gene matches: 9. This CDR3 comprises 15 residues. Germline CDR1 reads MNHEY; CDR2 reads SMNVEV (reference sequence). The CDR3 sequence: CASSGTRGADYGYTF. CDR3 coding DNA: TGTGCCAGCAGTGGGACCAGGGGGGCGGACTATGGCTACACCTTC.

This clone was detected only once. The gene calls are TRBV25-1 and TRBJ2-1, with a tentative D call TRBD2 (5 bases). The CDR3 has 16 amino acids. V lost 1 base and J 8 bases, leaving 18 bases between the germline ends. The V gene's germline CDR1 is MGHDK and CDR2 SYGVNS. CDR3 sequence (DNA): TGTGCCAGCAGTGAATGGCAGCGGCCAGCATGGGATGAGCAGTTCTTC. Residues: CASSEWQRPAWDEQFF.

This clone was detected a few times. The CDR3 is CASSESSGGAETQYF. DNA of the CDR3: TGTGCCAGCAGTGAATCTAGCGGAGGGGCGGAGACCCAGTACTTC. V gene TRBV6-4 combines with J gene TRBJ2-5, with TRBD2 matching 7 bases. V was clipped by 3 bases and J by 5 bases; unmatched bases: 9. This CDR3 spans 15 amino acids. Germline loops: CDR1 MRHNA, CDR2 SNTAGT.

The chain uses TRBV6-5 and TRBJ2-7, with 7 nucleotides matching TRBD2. From germline, CDR1 is MNHEY and CDR2 SVGAGI. Germline trimming cut 7 bases from V and 7 bases from J; bases unmatched to any gene: 7. The CDR3 contains 12 residues. The CDR3 region is CASTRQREEQYF. The CDR3 coding sequence is TGTGCCAGCACTAGACAGCGGGAAGAGCAGTACTTC.

This clone was counted once. This sequence joins TRBV6-5 and TRBJ1-3; 9 bases map to TRBD1. V trimming: 2 bases; J trimming: 3 bases; junction bases outside the gene matches: 2. The CDR3 spans 15 residues. CDR1 MNHEY and CDR2 SVGAGI come from the germline V gene. DNA for the CDR3: TGTGCCAGCAGTTACGACAGGGGGAATGGAAACACCATATATTTT. Translated, it gives CASSYDRGNGNTIYF.

J is TRBJ2-1 and V is TRBV29-1; a possible D gene is TRBD1 (5 bases). The CDR3 is made up of 17 amino acids. V lost 4 bases and J 6 bases, leaving 25 bases between the germline ends. Germline-derived CDR1 and CDR2 are SQVTM and ANQGSEA. The CDR3, as DNA: TGCAGCGTTGTGGGCCCAGGGATGGGAAGTTTAGCCAATGAGCAGTTCTTC. It encodes CSVVGPGMGSLANEQFF.